This TCR beta chain emerged from a study of cytomegalovirus exposure and HLA in healthy donors. Study results and limitations: A later analysis associated around 17,000 TCR beta sequences with HLA alleles at a 0.05 false discovery rate.

CDR3 length equals 18 residues. In germline, CDR1 is SGHRS, CDR2 YFSETQ. Trimming took 4 bases from V and 1 from J; bases not matched to a gene: 9. On this clone itself: What it binds is unknown.

PCR was performed using 60 Vbeta and 13 Jbeta primers. Profiled with immunoSEQ multiplex PCR; TCRdb holds only in-frame clones, not every one. The sample includes around 150,000 clones, more than 60% of them seen just once. The rearrangement joins TRBV5-1 to TRBJ2-6; 9 positions match TRBD1. Sequencing input: PBMCs. The clonotype was recovered from a woman aged 55-69 years in good health and CMV-seronegative. CDR3 coding DNA: TGCGCCAGCAGCATTTCGACAGGGGGGAGGTCTGGGGCCAACGTCCTGACTTTC. It yields the protein CASSISTGGRSGANVLTF.